This T cell receptor (beta chain) was recovered during a study of blood T cell repertoires in COVID-19. Study-level information: Samples representing acute and convalescent COVID-19 were sourced from the United States, Italy and Spain. The cDNA or gDNA used as material had been derived from T cells, B-cell-depleted T cells, or PBMCs.

As handled by the study authors: Nucleated cell number was recorded as an estimate derived from reference gene primer amplification. Data came from immunoSEQ multiplex PCR; TCRdb stores just in-frame clones and leaves some out. That table is the source of V, J and clone size, and D and trimming were worked out from the DNA. This table holds about 670,000 clones, around 90% found once. Germline V gene sequence: CDR1 MNHEY, CDR2 SMNVEV (reference sequence). This CDR3 comprises 12 residues. With 6 bases clipped from V and 8 bases from J, the junction kept 4 bases outside the gene matches. The sequence came from a woman under 30 with acute or convalescent COVID-19. This chain joins TRBV27 and TRBJ2-1, with 7 bases identical to TRBD1. Sequencing was performed on peripheral blood. The CDR3 DNA follows: TGTGCCAGCAGCACACAGGGGTATGAGCAGTTCTTC. It codes for CASSTQGYEQFF.